This T cell receptor beta chain is from a study of shared clonotypes between healthy human individuals. The CDR3 extends over 14 amino acids. From germline, CDR1 is KGHSH and CDR2 LQKENI. V was shortened by 2 bases and J by 5 bases, with 12 bases between the two germline ends. About this clone: Its antigen is undetermined.

Study-wide results and caveats: The sole specimen, blood, was sampled, and tissue repertoires likely differ.

Assay runs were performed at deep level. Assay: immunoSEQ multiplex PCR; the TCRdb copy retains only in-frame clones and omits some. The table includes 2 million to 2.5 million clones, approximately 95% detected once. The chain is built from TRBV18 and TRBJ1-1, with D maybe TRBD1 (5 bases). What was sequenced was naive CD4+ T cells sorted from blood. Subset described: CD45RA+ positively selected. The sequence came from a man aged 18 to 29 in good health. CDR3 sequence (DNA): TGTGCCAGCTCACCAAAGGGAGGGGATACTGAAGCTTTCTTT. This codes for CASSPKGGDTEAFF.